The following is a T cell receptor beta chain sequence with its context. In this sample, this clone turned up a few times. Its antigen is unknown. No base-level quality is on record; no much larger clone is a single base apart. TCRbeta CDR3 regions were amplified from genomic DNA by means of the immunoSEQ Assay, a bias-controlled multiplex PCR. The study's processing was this. The number of nucleated cells in each sample was estimated from the amplification of reference gene primers within the assay. To quantify the absolute abundance of each unique TCRbeta CDR3 rearrangement, sequence reads were collapsed and filtered. For each sample, productive Simpson clonality was calculated by taking the square root of Simpson's diversity index across productive rearrangements. Sourced from immuneACCESS, this table was stored by TCRdb with only in-frame sequences that have V and J called. A share of the clones is absent; for the studies checked, an unresolved V gene accounts for under half, and the remainder has no known explanation. That table furnishes V, J and clone size, whereas the DNA furnished D and trimming. This sample gives 65,000 to 85,000 clones in total; over 70% of them show up just once. Together, the top ten hold less than 2.5% of the sample.

Each collaborating institution followed its own protocols to collect whole blood in K2EDTA tubes. For TCRbeta analysis, collaborators shipped samples as frozen whole blood, isolated PBMCs, or DNA extracted from either of those sample types. The data were taken from a study of blood T cell repertoires in COVID-19 (dated by TCRdb to the early 2020s). Turning to the overall study: Samples from collaborators originated in the United States, Italy and Spain and spanned both the acute and convalescent phases of COVID-19. Samples were obtained from the ongoing ImmuneRACE study (first 160 participants) and from over 1,000 subjects provided by 6 global collaborators. HLA class I and class II types, where available, came from metadata supplied by the sample provider rather than from assay-based typing. The repertoires were released in a freely available public database intended as a resource for research on the immune response to SARS-CoV-2. The material from the prospective study consisted of cDNA or gDNA derived from T cells, B-cell-depleted T cells, or PBMCs. Deeply sampled blood TCRbeta repertoires from subjects exposed to, actively infected with, or recovered from COVID-19 were included in the dataset. The sample metadata nearly always contained a de-identified subject ID, COVID-19 status, age in years and sex.

Study-level results and caveats: The quantity of clinical and demographic metadata differed by source and by participant and was supplied without curation.

CDR1 is given as MDHEN and CDR2 as SYDVKM, both from the germline V gene. From cysteine to phenylalanine, the CDR3 is 16 amino acids long. Only CDR3 DNA remains: 48 bases, in frame from the first base. Trimming takes 3 bases from V and 7 bases from J, and the germline ends sit 16 bases apart. This clonotype was obtained from a human donor in a cohort sampled during active COVID-19. The chain is encoded by TRBV28 joined to TRBJ1-6; TRBD1 is perhaps the D gene, given 6 matching bases. Material: peripheral blood. The DNA sequence reads TGTGCCAGCAGTTTCCGCACGAGAGGGGGAAATTCACCCCTCCACTTT. Translated, it gives CASSFRTRGGNSPLHF.